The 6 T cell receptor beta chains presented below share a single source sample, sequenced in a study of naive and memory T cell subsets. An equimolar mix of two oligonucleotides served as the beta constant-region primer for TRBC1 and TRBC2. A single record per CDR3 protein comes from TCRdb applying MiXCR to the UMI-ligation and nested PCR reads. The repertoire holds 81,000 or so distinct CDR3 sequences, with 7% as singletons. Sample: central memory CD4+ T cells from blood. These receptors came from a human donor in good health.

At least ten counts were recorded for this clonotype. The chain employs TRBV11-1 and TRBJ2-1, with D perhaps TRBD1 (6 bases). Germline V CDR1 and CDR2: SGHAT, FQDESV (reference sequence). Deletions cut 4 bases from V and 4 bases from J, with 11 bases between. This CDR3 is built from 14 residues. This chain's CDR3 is CASSSGVLYNEQFF. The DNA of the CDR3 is TGTGCCAGCAGCTCAGGGGTGTTATACAATGAGCAGTTCTTC.

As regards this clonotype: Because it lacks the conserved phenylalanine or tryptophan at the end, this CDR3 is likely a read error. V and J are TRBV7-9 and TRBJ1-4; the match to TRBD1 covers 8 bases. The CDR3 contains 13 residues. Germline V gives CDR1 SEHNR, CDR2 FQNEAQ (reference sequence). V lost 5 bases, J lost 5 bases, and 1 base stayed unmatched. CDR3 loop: CASSRDRNEKLFL. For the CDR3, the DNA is TGTGCCAGCAGCAGGGACAGGAATGAAAAACTGTTTCTT.

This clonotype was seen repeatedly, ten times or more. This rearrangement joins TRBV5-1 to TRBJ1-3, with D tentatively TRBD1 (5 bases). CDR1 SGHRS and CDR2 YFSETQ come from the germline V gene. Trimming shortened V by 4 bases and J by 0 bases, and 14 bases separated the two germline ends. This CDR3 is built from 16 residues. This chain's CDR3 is CASSPVGQTSGNTIYF. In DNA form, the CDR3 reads TGCGCCAGCAGCCCCGTGGGGCAGACCTCTGGAAACACCATATATTTT.

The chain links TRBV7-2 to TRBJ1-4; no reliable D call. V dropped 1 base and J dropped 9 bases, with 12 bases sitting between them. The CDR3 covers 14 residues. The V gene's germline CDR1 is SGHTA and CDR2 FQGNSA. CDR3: CASSLGILSKKLFF. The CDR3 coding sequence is TGTGCCAGCAGCTTAGGGATACTATCGAAAAAACTGTTTTTT.

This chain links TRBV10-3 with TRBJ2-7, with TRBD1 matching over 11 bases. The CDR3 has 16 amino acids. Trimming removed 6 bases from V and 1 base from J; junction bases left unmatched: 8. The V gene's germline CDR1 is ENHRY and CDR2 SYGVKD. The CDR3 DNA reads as TGTGCCATCAGCGACCTCCGGGACAGGGGGTCCTACGAGCAGTACTTC. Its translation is CAISDLRDRGSYEQYF.

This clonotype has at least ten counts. The DNA for the CDR3 is TGTGCCAGCTCAGACAGGGCTGGCAATCAGCCCCAGCATTTT. Its translation is CASSDRAGNQPQHF. The V and J genes are TRBV18 and TRBJ1-5, with 7 bases fitting TRBD1. Germline CDR1 reads KGHSH; CDR2 reads LQKENI. With V trimmed by 5 bases and J by 2 bases, 3 bases remained unmatched. CDR3 length equals 14 residues.